This TCR beta chain derives from a study of T cell responses to AZD1222 COVID-19 vaccine. This table comes from immunoSEQ multiplex PCR, and its TCRdb copy is limited to in-frame clones, with some not included. Of some 100,000 clones detected, around 87% appear once; the ten largest clones hold 10%. Recipients boosted at about 4 weeks or about 12 weeks are pooled. In the case of this clone: As yet, its antigen is unknown.

This CDR3 has 15 amino acids. Germline V gene data show CDR1 as MDHEN and CDR2 as SYDVKM. V was clipped by 3 bases and J by 0 bases, with 9 bases between them. Study-level points and caveats: Sampling that yielded the repertoires occurred only after the peak T cell response. Of spike-specific TCRs, nearly half reportedly target regions left unmutated in variants. Seropositive status at baseline applied to only a handful of AZD1222 recipients.

The source was peripheral blood, collected 28 days after the second AZD1222 dose. The V and J genes are TRBV28 and TRBJ1-5; D is unresolved. This sequence was found in an adult who received the AZD1222 COVID-19 vaccine. The CDR3 bases are TGTGCCAGCAGTTTCGCCAGTCATAGCAATCAGCCCCAGCATTTT. Its translation is CASSFASHSNQPQHF.